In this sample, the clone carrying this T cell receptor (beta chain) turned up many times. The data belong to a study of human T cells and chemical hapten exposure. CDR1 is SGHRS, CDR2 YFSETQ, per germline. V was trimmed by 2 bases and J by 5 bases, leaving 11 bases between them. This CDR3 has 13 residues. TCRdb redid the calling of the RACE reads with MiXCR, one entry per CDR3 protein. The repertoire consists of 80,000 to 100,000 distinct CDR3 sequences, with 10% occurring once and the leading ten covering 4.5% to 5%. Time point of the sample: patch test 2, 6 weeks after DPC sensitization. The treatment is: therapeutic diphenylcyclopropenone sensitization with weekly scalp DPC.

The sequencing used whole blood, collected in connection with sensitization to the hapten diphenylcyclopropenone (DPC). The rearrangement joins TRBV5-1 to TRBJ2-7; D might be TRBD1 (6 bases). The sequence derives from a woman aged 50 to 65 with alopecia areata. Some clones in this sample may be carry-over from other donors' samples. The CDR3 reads CASSFSTGNEQYF. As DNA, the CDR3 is TGCGCCAGCAGCTTCAGTACAGGGAACGAGCAGTACTTC. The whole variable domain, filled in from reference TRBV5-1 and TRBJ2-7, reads KAGVTQTPRYLIKTRGQQVTLSCSPISGHRSVSWYQQTPGQGLQFLFEYFSETQRNKGNFPGRFSGRQFSNSRSEMNVSTLELGDSALYLCASSFSTGNEQYFGPGTRLTVT.